The TCR beta chain under discussion was sequenced for a study of cytomegalovirus exposure and HLA in healthy donors. Study-wide results and caveats: Relative to the roughly 690-donor mean, N-insertions were reportedly fewer in an Asian-associated ancestry cluster in a later analysis. HLA-A and HLA-B allele assignments for most subjects were reportedly predicted accurately using TCR beta sequences.

This clone has only one observation. Its antigen is as yet unknown. The length of the CDR3 is 12 residues. The V end was cut by 0 bases, the J end by 8 bases, with 8 bases between. Per the germline V gene, CDR1 is SGHRS and CDR2 is YFSETQ. PCR employed 60 Vbeta and 13 Jbeta primers. This table comes from immunoSEQ multiplex PCR, and its TCRdb copy is limited to in-frame clones, with some not included. The sample holds 110,000 to 150,000 clones; approximately 79% are singletons and the top ten take around 4%. The receptor was derived from a man aged 18-30 years in good health and CMV-seropositive. The sequenced sample was PBMCs. The rearrangement joins TRBV5-1 to TRBJ1-2, with D unclear. The CDR3 is CASSLAGNGYTF. The CDR3 nucleotides are TGCGCCAGCAGCTTGGCGGGGAACGGCTACACCTTC.